This passage covers 18 T cell receptor beta chains from one sample sequenced in a study of early T cells in non-severe SARS-CoV-2 infection. From the 5' RACE reads, TCRdb called clonotypes with MiXCR, one entry per CDR3 protein. The table includes around 50,000 distinct CDR3 sequences, around 8.4% detected once. Sequenced sample: whole blood. Receptor source: an adult who was a healthcare worker with PCR-confirmed SARS-CoV-2 infection or an uninfected control (not recorded which).

In this sample, this clonotype turned up many times. The chain joins TRBV20-1 to TRBJ2-1, with 10 nucleotides matching TRBD2. V lost 5 bases to trimming and J lost 5 bases; unmatched junction nucleotides: 9. CDR3 length equals 15 residues. The germline gives CDR1 DFQATT, CDR2 SNEGSKA (reference sequence). The CDR3 nucleotides are TGCAGTGCTTTCAAAGCGGGAGGGCCCGACAATGAGCAGTTCTTC. It encodes CSAFKAGGPDNEQFF.

The J gene is TRBJ2-5, the V gene TRBV20-1; 7 bases map to TRBD1. In germline, CDR1 is DFQATT, CDR2 SNEGSKA (reference sequence). The length of the CDR3 is 13 residues. With V trimmed by 8 bases and J by 1 base, 7 bases remained unmatched. Here the CDR3 reads CSYRDRSQETQYF. CDR3 nucleotides: TGCAGTTACCGGGACAGAAGCCAAGAGACCCAGTACTTC.

With regard to this clonotype: A much larger clone differs from this one at a single base, so this may be a read error. The V call is TRBV9, the J call TRBJ1-1; D ambiguous. The CDR3 sequence is 17 residues long. V shed 0 bases and J shed 2 bases, with 17 bases lying between them. Germline V lookup: CDR1 SGDLS, CDR2 YYNGEE. The CDR3 bases are TGTGCCAGCAGCGTAGTGGTCGATATCGACCTCAACACTGAAGCTTTCTTT. As protein: CASSVVVDIDLNTEAFF.

Regarding this clonotype: At one of its ends the junction is not consistent with the germline gene, which may arise from a read error. The V call is TRBV24-1, the J call TRBJ2-3, with TRBD1 identical over 9 bases. The V gene's germline CDR1 is KGHDR and CDR2 SFDVKD. The CDR3 covers 19 residues. The CDR3 bases are TGTGCCACCAGTGATTACAGGGGGCTCGCTCGTTCTAGCAGAGATACGCAGTATTTT. This codes for CATSDYRGLARSSRDTQYF.

The chain couples TRBV2 to TRBJ2-3; maybe TRBD1 (5 bases). Germline CDR1 and CDR2: SNHLY and FYNNEI. Trimming removed 7 bases from V and 2 bases from J, with 7 bases in between. The CDR3 has 12 amino acids. In nucleotides, the CDR3 is TGTGCCAGCACCAGGGTCACAGATACGCAGTATTTT. It translates to CASTRVTDTQYF. Looking up the rest from reference TRBV2 and TRBJ2-3 gives the full variable domain: EPEVTQTPSHQVTQMGQEVILRCVPISNHLYFYWYRQILGQKVEFLVSFYNNEISEKSEIFDDQFSVERPDGSNFTLKIRSTKLEDSAMYFCASTRVTDTQYFGPGTRLTVL.

This clonotype was counted many times. This CDR3 reads CSARFGEGGLHF. The CDR3 nucleotides are TGCAGTGCTAGATTTGGAGAGGGTGGCCTCCACTTT. This chain links TRBV20-1 with TRBJ1-6; D call uncertain. V was clipped by 2 bases and J by 15 bases, with 14 bases between them. The CDR3 has 12 residues. Germline V gives CDR1 DFQATT, CDR2 SNEGSKA (reference sequence).

This clonotype was counted once. The rearrangement joins TRBV27 to TRBJ2-7; TRBD1 matches 9 bases. Germline assignment: CDR1 MNHEY and CDR2 SMNVEV (reference sequence). The CDR3 covers 14 residues. V was clipped by 5 bases and J by 2 bases; unmatched bases: 4. The CDR3 coding sequence is TGTGCCAGCAGTCCCTGGACAGGGGCCTACGAGCAGTACTTC. Translating gives CASSPWTGAYEQYF.

This clonotype was seen ten or more times. This chain uses TRBV5-4 with TRBJ2-1, with D perhaps matching TRBD2 (5 bases). V shed 5 bases and J shed 8 bases, with 11 bases lying between them. The CDR3 sequence is 12 residues long. Germline CDR1 is SGHNT and CDR2 is YYREEE (reference sequence). The CDR3 coding sequence is TGTGCCAGCAGTGTGGACTGGGATGAGCAGTTCTTC. It encodes CASSVDWDEQFF.

In this sample, this clonotype turned up many times. CDR3 bases: TGTGCCAGTAGTATTGGGACTAGCTTGGATGAGCAGTTCTTC. As protein: CASSIGTSLDEQFF. The rearrangement links TRBV19 to TRBJ2-1; 9 nucleotides agree with TRBD2. V dropped 3 bases and J dropped 8; count of bases not matched to a gene: 5. Per the germline V gene, CDR1 is LNHDA and CDR2 is SQIVND (reference sequence). CDR3 length: 14 residues. The whole variable domain, filled in from reference TRBV19 and TRBJ2-1, reads DGGITQSPKYLFRKEGQNVTLSCEQNLNHDAMYWYRQDPGQGLRLIYYSQIVNDFQKGDIAEGYSVSREKKESFPLTVTSAQKNPTAFYLCASSIGTSLDEQFFGPGTRLTVL.

As regards this clonotype: A much larger clone lies a single base off, so this may be a read error. It is likely a read error, because the conserved phenylalanine at the end of the CDR3 is missing. The rearrangement links TRBV20-1 to TRBJ2-3; 8 bases fit TRBD2. CDR1 is DFQATT, CDR2 SNEGSKA, per germline (reference sequence). The CDR3 extends over 16 amino acids. The ends lost 0 bases at V and 5 bases at J; junction bases unmatched: 10. The CDR3 region is CSARDAEAGARDTQYY. DNA for the CDR3: TGCAGTGCTAGAGATGCGGAAGCGGGAGCAAGAGATACGCAGTATTAT.

This chain connects TRBV20-1 to TRBJ2-3; TRBD2 agrees at 8 bases. The CDR3 extends over 15 amino acids. Trimming cost V 3 bases and J 4 bases; bases outside gene matches: 9. Germline V gene data show CDR1 as DFQATT and CDR2 as SNEGSKA (reference sequence). In DNA, the CDR3 is TGCAGTGCTAGTGATTCGACTAGCGCACCAGATACGCAGTATTTT. Its protein is CSASDSTSAPDTQYF.

This clonotype occurred a few times. The chain employs TRBV7-2 and TRBJ2-7, with TRBD2 matching 7 bases. The CDR3 covers 16 residues. The ends lost 5 bases at V and 2 bases at J; junction bases unmatched: 12. Germline CDR1 reads SGHTA; CDR2 reads FQGNSA. The CDR3 region has the DNA TGTGCCAGCAGCACTAGAGGTCCGGGGGGACCCTACGAGCAGTACTTC. Translating it yields CASSTRGPGGPYEQYF.

As regards this clonotype: A much larger clonotype is one base distant, so this may be a read error. The chain links TRBV7-9 to TRBJ2-1; a weak D match, TRBD1 (6 bases). The length of the CDR3 is 16 residues. Germline loops: CDR1 SEHNR, CDR2 FQNEAQ (reference sequence). CDR3 amino acids: CASSLTTGSSYKEQFF. The CDR3 DNA reads TGTGCCAGCAGCTTAACCACAGGGAGCTCCTACAAAGAGCAGTTCTTC.

This clonotype was counted many times. The V call is TRBV29-1, the J call TRBJ2-1; TRBD2 matches 14 bases. With 4 bases clipped from V and 9 bases from J, the junction kept 5 bases outside the gene matches. The CDR3 extends over 14 amino acids. Germline values: CDR1 SQVTM, CDR2 ANQGSEA. CDR3 sequence (DNA): TGCAGCGTTGTGACTAGCGGGGGGGCGGGTGAGCAGTTCTTC. Amino acids: CSVVTSGGAGEQFF.

The V gene is TRBV25-1, the J gene TRBJ2-1, with 8 bases aligning to TRBD2. Trimming took 6 bases from V and 5 from J; bases not matched to a gene: 12. In germline, CDR1 is MGHDK, CDR2 SYGVNS. This CDR3 has 16 residues. CDR3 nucleotides: TGTGCCAGCAGGAACCAAGGACTAGCCGGTAACAATGAGCAGTTCTTC. This gives the protein CASRNQGLAGNNEQFF.

This clonotype was seen only a few times. The V and J genes are TRBV5-1 and TRBJ2-3, with TRBD2 matching 12 bases. This CDR3 region has 16 residues. Losses at the gene ends were 0 bases for V and 3 bases for J; bases not matched to a gene: 2. CDR1 and CDR2 from the germline V gene are SGHRS and YFSETQ. The CDR3 DNA sequence: TGCGCCAGCAGCTTGGGACTAGCGGGAGATACAGATACGCAGTATTTT. This encodes CASSLGLAGDTDTQYF.

The chain combines TRBV6-1 with TRBJ1-1; D possibly corresponds to TRBD1 (6 bases). Germline assignment: CDR1 MNHNS and CDR2 SASEGT. Deletions cut 4 bases from V and 2 bases from J, with 17 bases between. The CDR3 sequence is 16 residues long. This chain's CDR3 is CASSALGTSQNTEAFF. The CDR3, as DNA: TGTGCCAGCAGTGCTCTGGGGACAAGCCAAAACACTGAAGCTTTCTTT.

Ten or more counts support this clonotype. The chain joins TRBV27 to TRBJ2-7; D is ambiguous. The germline gives CDR1 MNHEY, CDR2 SMNVEV (reference sequence). The V end lost 6 bases, the J end lost 3 bases, and 15 bases lay between the germline ends. CDR3 length equals 14 residues. The CDR3 DNA reads as TGTGCCAGCAGCCCTGTCGAAGCCCACTACGAGCAGTACTTC. Amino acids: CASSPVEAHYEQYF.